This T cell receptor beta chain came from a study of PD-L1 blockade in urothelial cancer. Whole-study findings and limits: In blood at 3 weeks, tumor-associated clones expanded more among patients with durable benefit. Where pretreatment blood TCR clonality fell below the median, better survival was predicted.

The data were produced by immunoSEQ multiplex PCR, yet TCRdb's version contains in-frame clones alone and is incomplete. Of approximately 65,000 clones in the sample, 85% to 90% are singletons; the top ten hold less than 3.5%. The CDR3 consists of 14 residues. Trimming pared 5 bases from V and 1 base from J, leaving 13 bases between. Germline V gives CDR1 SQVTM, CDR2 ANQGSEA. As concerns this clone: As yet, its antigen is unknown.

This TCR came from a man aged 55 to 70 with urothelial cancer. The chain uses TRBV29-1 and TRBJ2-3, with a possible D match to TRBD1 (8 bases). The starting material was PBMCs, obtained around atezolizumab (anti-PD-L1) treatment. The CDR3 DNA follows: TGCAGCGTTTCTACAGGGGGGGGCACAGATACGCAGTATTTT. Translating it yields CSVSTGGGTDTQYF.